These 13 T cell receptor beta chains share one sample of origin, sequenced in a study of T cell responses to AZD1222 COVID-19 vaccine. This table comes from immunoSEQ multiplex PCR, and its TCRdb copy is limited to in-frame clones, with some not included. Of 200,000 or so clones in the sample, more than 75% were seen once. Specimen: peripheral blood, collected on day 0 of AZD1222 vaccination. Receptors originate from an adult in good health.

This clone was observed a few times. This sequence joins TRBV7-2 and TRBJ1-4; 7 bases align to TRBD1. The V and J ends lost 3 bases and 4 bases, in that order; junction bases with no gene match: 8. This CDR3 region has 16 residues. Per germline, CDR1 SGHTA and CDR2 FQGNSA. The CDR3 loop is CASSLFLGQSNEKLFF. CDR3 nucleotide sequence: TGTGCCAGCAGCTTGTTCTTGGGACAGAGTAATGAAAAACTGTTTTTT. Full variable domain (outside the CDR3, taken from reference TRBV7-2 and TRBJ1-4): GAGVSQSPSNKVTEKGKDVELRCDPISGHTALYWYRQSLGQGLEFLIYFQGNSAPDKSGLPSDRFSAERTGGSVSTLTIQRTQQEDSAVYLCASSLFLGQSNEKLFFGSGTQLSVL.

The chain combines TRBV15 with TRBJ2-1; perhaps TRBD1 as D (5 bases). Per the germline V gene, CDR1 is LNHNV and CDR2 is YYDKDF (reference sequence). The CDR3 length is 18 residues. V shed 2 bases and J shed 7 bases, with 24 bases lying between them. CDR3 in amino acids: CATSRPPGVQGARNEQFF. For the CDR3, the DNA is TGTGCCACCAGCAGACCACCCGGTGTGCAGGGCGCGCGGAATGAGCAGTTCTTC.

In this sample, this clone turned up a few times. The chain couples TRBV3-1 (or the pseudogene TRBV3-2) to TRBJ2-1; D uncertain. The V gene's germline CDR1 is LGHDT and CDR2 YNNKEL (reference sequence). The CDR3 consists of 13 residues. The ends were cut back, 4 bases at V and 7 bases at J, with 11 bases in the middle. The CDR3 sequence is CASSPRTRNEQFF. Written as DNA, the CDR3 is TGTGCCAGCAGCCCCCGTACAAGGAATGAGCAGTTCTTC.

The genes are TRBV5-6 and TRBJ2-5; D tentatively fits TRBD1 or TRBD2 (6 bases each). Germline assignment: CDR1 SGHDT and CDR2 YYEEEE. Between the trimmed V and J ends, which lost 4 bases and 2 bases, there was a span of 15 bases. This CDR3 is built from 15 residues. CDR3 amino acids: CASSRKGGQQETQYF. DNA for the CDR3: TGTGCCAGCAGCCGAAAGGGGGGCCAACAAGAGACCCAGTACTTC.

The gene calls are TRBV27 and TRBJ2-7; TRBD2 matches at 8 bases. The length of the CDR3 is 14 residues. Germline CDR1 and CDR2: MNHEY and SMNVEV (reference sequence). The V gene end was trimmed by 0 bases and the J gene end by 5 bases; junction bases not matched to a gene: 3. CDR3 DNA sequence: TGTGCCAGCAGTTTATCTGGGGGACTAGACGAGCAGTACTTC. Translated: CASSLSGGLDEQYF.

Only one count was recorded for this clone. This chain uses TRBV28 with TRBJ2-3; D possibly corresponds to TRBD1 (5 bases). The CDR3 consists of 13 residues. The germline V gene encodes CDR1 MDHEN and CDR2 SYDVKM. Trimming left V 9 bases short and J 0 bases short, with 10 bases between. The CDR3 reads CASDSSSTDTQYF. CDR3 nucleotides: TGTGCCAGTGACAGCTCTAGCACAGATACGCAGTATTTT. The complete variable domain, with remaining parts taken from reference TRBV28 and TRBJ2-3, reads DVKVTQSSRYLVKRTGEKVFLECVQDMDHENMFWYRQDPGLGLRLIYFSYDVKMKEKGDIPEGYSVSREKKERFSLILESASTNQTSMYLCASDSSSTDTQYFGPGTRLTVL.

The chain joins TRBV19 to TRBJ1-1; weak D call: TRBD1 (5 bases). The V end lost 3 bases, the J end lost 5 bases, and 13 bases lay between the germline ends. The germline V gene has CDR1 LNHDA and CDR2 SQIVND (reference sequence). The CDR3 spans 14 residues. This CDR3 is CASSIVSGGTEAFF. For the CDR3, the DNA is TGTGCCAGTAGTATCGTATCGGGGGGGACTGAAGCTTTCTTT.

This clone was seen just once. This chain links TRBV11-1 with TRBJ2-7; 8 positions agree with TRBD1. Germline-derived CDR1 and CDR2 are SGHAT and FQDESV (reference sequence). The CDR3 totals 15 residues. Trimming took 1 base from V and 1 from J; bases not matched to a gene: 3. CDR3 DNA: TGTGCCAGCAGCTTAGGCGGACAGGGTTCCTACGAGCAGTACTTC. Protein sequence: CASSLGGQGSYEQYF.

This clone was picked up one time. The CDR3 reads CASSPIGDGYTF. DNA of the CDR3: TGTGCCAGCAGCCCCATAGGTGATGGCTACACCTTC. This chain joins TRBV3-1 (or the pseudogene TRBV3-2) and TRBJ1-2; unclear D gene. Trimming removed 4 bases from V and 6 bases from J, with 9 bases in between. Germline V gene data show CDR1 as LGHDT and CDR2 as YNNKEL (reference sequence). The CDR3 is made up of 12 amino acids.

The genes are TRBV11-2 and TRBJ1-1; 7 bases line up with TRBD1. CDR1 is SGHAT, CDR2 FQNNGV, per germline. The CDR3 extends over 14 amino acids. The V and J ends lost 0 bases and 3 bases, in that order; junction bases with no gene match: 1. DNA for the CDR3: TGTGCCAGCAGCTTAGACAGGGGGGACACTGAAGCTTTCTTT. This codes for CASSLDRGDTEAFF. Using reference TRBV11-2 and TRBJ1-1 for the parts outside the CDR3, the full variable domain is EAGVAQSPRYKIIEKRQSVAFWCNPISGHATLYWYQQILGQGPKLLIQFQNNGVVDDSQLPKDRFSAERLKGVDSTLKIQPAKLEDSAVYLCASSLDRGDTEAFFGQGTRLTVV.

The gene calls are TRBV7-2 and TRBJ2-5; possibly TRBD1 for D (5 bases). Germline-derived CDR1 and CDR2 are SGHTA and FQGNSA. The CDR3 is 14 residues long. V lost 5 bases to trimming and J lost 1 base, with 11 bases between them. CDR3 protein: CASSLRQTQETQYF. The CDR3, as DNA: TGTGCCAGCAGCCTAAGACAGACCCAAGAGACCCAGTACTTC. Full variable domain (remainder filled in from reference TRBV7-2 and TRBJ2-5): GAGVSQSPSNKVTEKGKDVELRCDPISGHTALYWYRQSLGQGLEFLIYFQGNSAPDKSGLPSDRFSAERTGGSVSTLTIQRTQQEDSAVYLCASSLRQTQETQYFGPGTRLLVL.

The V call is TRBV6-1, the J call TRBJ2-7; 7 nucleotides match TRBD2. The germline V gene encodes CDR1 MNHNS and CDR2 SASEGT. The ends lost 5 bases at V and 5 bases at J; junction bases unmatched: 12. CDR3 size: 15 residues. The CDR3 reads CASSSRRERRNEQYF. CDR3 DNA sequence: TGTGCCAGCAGTTCCCGGCGGGAGAGGAGAAACGAGCAGTACTTC.

The V gene is TRBV28, the J gene TRBJ1-2; D is uncertain. The V gene lost 7 bases and the J gene lost 8 bases, with 17 bases spanning the gap. The CDR3 spans 13 residues. The germline CDR1 and CDR2 sequences are MDHEN and SYDVKM. CDR3 residues: CASTFGGGRGYTF. The DNA for the CDR3 is TGTGCCAGCACCTTCGGCGGAGGGCGGGGCTACACCTTC.